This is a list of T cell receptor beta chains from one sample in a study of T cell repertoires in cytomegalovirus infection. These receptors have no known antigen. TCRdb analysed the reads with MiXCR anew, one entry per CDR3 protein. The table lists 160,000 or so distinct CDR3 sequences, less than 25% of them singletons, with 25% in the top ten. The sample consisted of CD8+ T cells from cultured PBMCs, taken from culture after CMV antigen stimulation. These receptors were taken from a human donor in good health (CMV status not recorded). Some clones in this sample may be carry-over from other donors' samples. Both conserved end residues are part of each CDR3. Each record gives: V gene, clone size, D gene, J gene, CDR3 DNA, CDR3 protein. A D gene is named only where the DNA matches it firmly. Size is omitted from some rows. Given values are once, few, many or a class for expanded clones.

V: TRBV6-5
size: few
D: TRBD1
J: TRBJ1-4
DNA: TGTGCCAGCAGTTACTACAGGGGTAATGAAAAACTGTTTTTT
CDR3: CASSYYRGNEKLFF

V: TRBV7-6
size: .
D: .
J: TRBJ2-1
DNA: TGTGCCAGCAGCTTATTAATCGGCGGGGCAATGAATGAGCAGTTCTTC
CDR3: CASSLLIGGAMNEQFF

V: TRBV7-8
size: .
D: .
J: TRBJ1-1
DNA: TGTGCCAGCAGCCCACCCGGGGAGGCGGCTTTCTTT
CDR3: CASSPPGEAAFF

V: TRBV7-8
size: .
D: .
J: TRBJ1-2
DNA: TGTGCCAGCAGCTCCTTGGGATCCAGGTCTCGTGCTGGCTACACCTTC
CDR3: CASSSLGSRSRAGYTF

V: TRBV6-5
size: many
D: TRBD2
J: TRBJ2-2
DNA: TGTGCCAGCAGTTACTGGGGAGGGGATCGTAACACCGGGGAGCTGTTTTTT
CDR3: CASSYWGGDRNTGELFF

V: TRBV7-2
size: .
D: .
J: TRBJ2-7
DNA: TGTGCCAGCAGTCAGGATTTCGAGCAGTACTTC
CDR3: CASSQDFEQYF

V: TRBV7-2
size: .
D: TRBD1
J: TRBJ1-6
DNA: TGTGCCAGCAGCTTAGGACAGGGGGCAAATTCACCCCTCCACTTT
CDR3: CASSLGQGANSPLHF

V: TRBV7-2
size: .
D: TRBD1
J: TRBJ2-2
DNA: TGTGCCAGCAGCTCGGAGCGGACAGGGGACGGCGGGGAGCTGTTTTTT
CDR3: CASSSERTGDGGELFF

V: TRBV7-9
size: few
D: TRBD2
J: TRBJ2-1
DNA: TGTGCCAGCAGCTTCCCATACAGCGGGGTTAATGAGCAGTTCTTC
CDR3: CASSFPYSGVNEQFF

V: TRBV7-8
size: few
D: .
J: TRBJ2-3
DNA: TGTGCCAGCAGCTTACCGACGACCGGTAGGGCAGATACGCAGTATTTT
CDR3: CASSLPTTGRADTQYF

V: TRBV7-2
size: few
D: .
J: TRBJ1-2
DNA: TGTGCCAGCAGCTTAGCGCCGGGGCTCGGAAGGGATGGCTACACCTTC
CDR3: CASSLAPGLGRDGYTF

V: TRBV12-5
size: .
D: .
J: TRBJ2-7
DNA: TGTGCTAGTGGTTCGGACAGCGGAGACGAGCAGTACTTC
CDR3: CASGSDSGDEQYF

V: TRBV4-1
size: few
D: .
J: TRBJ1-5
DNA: TGTGCCAGCAGCCAAGGGCAGCTCAATCAGCCCCAGCATTTT
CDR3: CASSQGQLNQPQHF

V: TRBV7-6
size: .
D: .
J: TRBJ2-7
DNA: TGTGCCAGCAGCTCCCCCAGGGGTCACGAGCAGTACTTC
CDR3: CASSSPRGHEQYF

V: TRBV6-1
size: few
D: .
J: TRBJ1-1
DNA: TGTGCCAGCAGTGAGATCGGTTGGGTGGGGGGCACTGAAGCTTTCTTT
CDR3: CASSEIGWVGGTEAFF

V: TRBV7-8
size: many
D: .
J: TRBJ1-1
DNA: TGTGCCAGCAGCCCATCAATTAGTACAGGGAGAGGCACTGAAGCTTTCTTT
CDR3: CASSPSISTGRGTEAFF

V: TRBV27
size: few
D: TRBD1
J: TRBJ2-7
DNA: TGTGCCAGCAGTCCGAAAAGGGGGCTAGGGTACGAGCAGTACTTC
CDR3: CASSPKRGLGYEQYF

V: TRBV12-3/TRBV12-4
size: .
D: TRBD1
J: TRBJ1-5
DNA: TGTGCCAGTAACCGCGGCCCAGGGGGGCCCCAGCATTTT
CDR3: CASNRGPGGPQHF

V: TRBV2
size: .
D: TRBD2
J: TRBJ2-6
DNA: TGTGCCACCGAACTAAGGCGGGGGACCGTCCTGACTTTC
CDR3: CATELRRGTVLTF

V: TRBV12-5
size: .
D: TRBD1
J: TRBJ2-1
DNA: TGTGCTAGTGGTTCGGGACAGCAAAATGAGCAGTTCTTC
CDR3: CASGSGQQNEQFF

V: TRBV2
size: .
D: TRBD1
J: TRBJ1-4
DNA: TGCCTTTCGCAGGACAGGTTTCGTAATGAAAAACTGTTTTTT
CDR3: CLSQDRFRNEKLFF

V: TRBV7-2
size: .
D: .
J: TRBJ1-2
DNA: TGTGCCAGCAGTCGTGGAAAGGGGAGCTATGGCTACACCTTC
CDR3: CASSRGKGSYGYTF

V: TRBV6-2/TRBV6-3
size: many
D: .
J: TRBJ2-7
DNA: TGTGCCAGCAGTGAACTCCGAAGGATGGAGCAGTACTTC
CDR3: CASSELRRMEQYF

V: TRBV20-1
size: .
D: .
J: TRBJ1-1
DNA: TGCAGTGCTAGAGGTTCCTGGGACACGGGAGATGGCACTGAAGCTTTCTTT
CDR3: CSARGSWDTGDGTEAFF

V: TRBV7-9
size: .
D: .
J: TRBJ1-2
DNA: TGTGCCAGCAGCTCCGGACAGACTTACTATGGCTACACCTTC
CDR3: CASSSGQTYYGYTF

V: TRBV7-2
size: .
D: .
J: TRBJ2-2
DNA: TGTGCCAGCAGCTCCTCCGGGGCCGGTGGGGAGCTGTTTTTT
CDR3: CASSSSGAGGELFF

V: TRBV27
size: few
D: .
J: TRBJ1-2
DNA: TGTGCCAGCTCGGGGCAGCCGGGGGGCTACACCTTC
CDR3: CASSGQPGGYTF

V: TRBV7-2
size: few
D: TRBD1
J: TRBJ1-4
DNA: TGTGCCAGCAGCTTAGCCGCGGACAGGGTCCTTCCTGAAAAACTGTTTTTT
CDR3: CASSLAADRVLPEKLFF

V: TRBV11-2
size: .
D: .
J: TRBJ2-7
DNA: TGTGCCAGCAGCTTGGACAAGTACGAGCAGTACTTC
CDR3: CASSLDKYEQYF

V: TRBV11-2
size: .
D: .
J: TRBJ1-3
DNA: TGTGCCAGCAGCCGTTACACCGATTCTGGAAACACCATATATTTT
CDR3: CASSRYTDSGNTIYF

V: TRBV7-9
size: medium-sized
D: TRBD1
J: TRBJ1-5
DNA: TGTGCCAGCAGCTGGGACAGGGAGCTTGGGCAGCCCCAGCATTTT
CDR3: CASSWDRELGQPQHF

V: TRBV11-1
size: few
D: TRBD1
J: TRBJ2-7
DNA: TGTGCCAGCAGCTTAGTGGGACAGGGTCGCGAGCAGTACTTC
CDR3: CASSLVGQGREQYF

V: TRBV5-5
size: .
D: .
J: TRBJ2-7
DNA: TGTGCCAGCAGCTTCGACACCCCCGACGAGCAATACTTC
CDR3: CASSFDTPDEQYF

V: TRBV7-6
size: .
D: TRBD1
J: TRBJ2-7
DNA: TGTGCCAGCAGCTTGAAGCCGGGACAGGGGACCTACGAGCAGTACTTC
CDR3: CASSLKPGQGTYEQYF

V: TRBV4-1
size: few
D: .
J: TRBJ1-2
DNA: TGCGCCAGCAGCGCGGGACATGGAAGCTACACCTTC
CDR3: CASSAGHGSYTF